These 28 T cell receptor beta chains were sequenced from one sample in a study of cytomegalovirus exposure and HLA in healthy donors. The study ran its PCR with 60 Vbeta and 13 Jbeta primers. Assay: immunoSEQ multiplex PCR; the TCRdb copy retains only in-frame clones and omits some. The table lists 110,000 to 150,000 clones, 60% to 85% of them singletons, with approximately 6.8% in the top ten. The specimen sequenced was PBMCs. All receptors derive from a man aged 25 to 40 in good health and CMV-seronegative.

The gene calls are TRBV2 and TRBJ1-2; D gene unclear. Trimming left V 4 bases short and J 3 bases short, with 6 bases between. CDR1 and CDR2 (germline): SNHLY, FYNNEI. CDR3 size: 12 residues. CDR3 DNA: TGTGCCAGCAGTGGGGCAGACTATGGCTACACCTTC. Translating gives CASSGADYGYTF.

The chain joins TRBV29-1 to TRBJ2-6; 10 bases align to TRBD1. Germline CDR1 SQVTM, CDR2 ANQGSEA. V shed 8 bases and J 3 bases; nucleotides not matched to a gene: 10. The length of the CDR3 is 16 residues. CDR3 in DNA: TGCAGCACCCGACAGGGGGCCGGCGGTGGGGCCAACGTCCTGACTTTC. Its protein is CSTRQGAGGGANVLTF.

J is TRBJ1-4 and V is TRBV19; 9 bases match TRBD1. The trim removed 9 bases at V and 5 bases at J, leaving 7 bases unmatched. The germline CDR1 and CDR2 sequences are LNHDA and SQIVND (reference sequence). The CDR3 consists of 14 residues. CDR3 loop: CASLHTGGNEKLFF. DNA for the CDR3: TGTGCCAGCCTACACACAGGGGGCAATGAAAAACTGTTTTTT.

The chain links TRBV12-2 to TRBJ1-2. TRBV12-2 is recorded as a pseudogene. CDR3 length equals 14 residues. In DNA form, the CDR3 reads TGTGCAAGTCGCTACCGAGGGTCGACGGTTGGCTACACCTTC. It codes for CASRYRGSTVGYTF.

This clone was detected a few times. The J gene is TRBJ1-1, the V gene TRBV4-2, with D uncertain. CDR3 length: 13 residues. Trimming left V 5 bases short and J 3 bases short, with 10 bases between. The V gene's germline CDR1 is LGHNA and CDR2 YNFKEQ. CDR3 sequence (DNA): TGTGCCAGCAGCGCCGGGAGGTACACTGAAGCTTTCTTT. Its translation is CASSAGRYTEAFF.

The chain is built from TRBV20-1 and TRBJ1-4, with D possibly being TRBD1 (5 bases). This CDR3 spans 11 amino acids. The germline V gene encodes CDR1 DFQATT and CDR2 SNEGSKA (reference sequence). The V and J ends lost 6 bases and 8 bases respectively, with 10 bases between them. For the CDR3, the DNA is TGCAGTGCCGAACAGGAAGAAAAACTGTTTTTT. Residues: CSAEQEEKLFF.

In DNA, the CDR3 is TGTGCCAGCAGTTTACCGGGACAGGGGGCGGGAAGCAATCAGCCCCAGCATTTT. Protein sequence: CASSLPGQGAGSNQPQHF. The chain combines TRBV28 with TRBJ1-5; 12 bases line up with TRBD1. V lost 2 bases, J lost 1 base, and 6 bases stayed unmatched. This CDR3 is 18 amino acids long. From germline, CDR1 is MDHEN and CDR2 SYDVKM.

This clone has more than one count but fewer than ten. The rearrangement links TRBV4-1 to TRBJ2-7; perhaps TRBD2 as D (7 bases). With 1 base removed from V and 0 bases from J, the gap between germline ends came to 13 bases. Germline V gene lookup returns CDR1 MGHRA and CDR2 YSYEKL. This CDR3 has 16 amino acids. The CDR3, as DNA: TGCGCCAGCAGCCAAGTTGAGGGGGGGAGCTCCTACGAGCAGTACTTC. Protein: CASSQVEGGSSYEQYF.

The chain couples TRBV5-6 to TRBJ1-3; 7 bases fit TRBD1. Germline assignment: CDR1 SGHDT and CDR2 YYEEEE. Germline trimming cut 3 bases from V and 0 bases from J; bases unmatched to any gene: 15. The CDR3 has 19 amino acids. CDR3 in DNA: TGTGCCAGCAGCTCCAAGACAGGGTTACATCTTAGCTCTGGAAACACCATATATTTT. Translated: CASSSKTGLHLSSGNTIYF.

V usage is TRBV7-9 and J usage is TRBJ1-1; D not resolved. Germline V gene data show CDR1 as SEHNR and CDR2 as FQNEAQ (reference sequence). There are 13 residues in the CDR3. Trimming stripped 7 bases from V and 7 bases from J, with 16 bases between. The CDR3 here is CASTPEASLEAFF. In DNA, the CDR3 is TGTGCCAGCACCCCCGAGGCCAGCCTTGAAGCTTTCTTT.

V and J are TRBV11-2 and TRBJ1-2; D gene uncertain. The CDR3 loop spans 14 amino acids. The germline V gene encodes CDR1 SGHAT and CDR2 FQNNGV. V lost 0 bases, J lost 1 base, and 6 bases lay in between. CDR3 DNA: TGTGCCAGCAGCTTAGATCCCCATAACTATGGCTACACCTTC. Residues: CASSLDPHNYGYTF.

The rearrangement uses TRBV2 and TRBJ2-7; D call uncertain. The V end lost 2 bases, the J end lost 7 bases, and 15 bases lay between the germline ends. Germline V gives CDR1 SNHLY, CDR2 FYNNEI. The CDR3 is 14 residues long. The CDR3 spells CASSEIPAIGEQYF. The CDR3 DNA reads as TGTGCCAGCAGTGAAATCCCCGCCATCGGGGAGCAGTACTTC.

The V call is TRBV29-1, the J call TRBJ2-7; 7 bases are a match to TRBD1. The V gene end was trimmed by 2 bases and the J gene end by 0 bases; junction bases not matched to a gene: 7. Germline-derived CDR1 and CDR2 are SQVTM and ANQGSEA. This CDR3 contains 15 residues. This CDR3 reads CSVENPTGPSYEQYF. The CDR3 DNA follows: TGCAGCGTTGAAAACCCGACAGGGCCCTCCTACGAGCAGTACTTC.

The rearrangement uses TRBV5-1 and TRBJ2-3; 14 bases fit TRBD2. Unmatched junction bases numbered 2, after V lost 4 bases and J lost 4 bases. The germline CDR1 and CDR2 sequences are SGHRS and YFSETQ. The CDR3 is 15 residues long. Written as DNA, the CDR3 is TGCGCCAGCAGCGGGGGACTAGCGGGAGCAGATACGCAGTATTTT. Translated, it gives CASSGGLAGADTQYF. Full variable domain (outside the CDR3, taken from reference TRBV5-1 and TRBJ2-3): KAGVTQTPRYLIKTRGQQVTLSCSPISGHRSVSWYQQTPGQGLQFLFEYFSETQRNKGNFPGRFSGRQFSNSRSEMNVSTLELGDSALYLCASSGGLAGADTQYFGPGTRLTVL.

The chain couples TRBV5-1 to TRBJ1-1; D is perhaps TRBD1 (6 bases). CDR1 and CDR2 from the germline V gene are SGHRS and YFSETQ. V was shortened by 3 bases and J by 3 bases, with 9 bases between the two germline ends. This CDR3 comprises 13 residues. CDR3 nucleotides: TGCGCCAGCAGCTCCCAGGGGTACACTGAAGCTTTCTTT. It codes for CASSSQGYTEAFF. The full variable domain, with the rest looked up from reference TRBV5-1 and TRBJ1-1, is KAGVTQTPRYLIKTRGQQVTLSCSPISGHRSVSWYQQTPGQGLQFLFEYFSETQRNKGNFPGRFSGRQFSNSRSEMNVSTLELGDSALYLCASSSQGYTEAFFGQGTRLTVV.

The chain carries TRBV7-2 and TRBJ1-5; TRBD1 might be the D (6 bases). V dropped 2 bases and J dropped 4 bases, with 12 bases sitting between them. CDR1 SGHTA and CDR2 FQGNSA come from the germline V gene. This CDR3 is built from 15 residues. In nucleotides, the CDR3 is TGTGCCAGCAGCTTAAGCGTTCAGGGGAATCAGCCCCAGCATTTT. It yields the protein CASSLSVQGNQPQHF.

J is TRBJ2-1 and V is TRBV11-2; D is undetermined. Germline V gene sequence: CDR1 SGHAT, CDR2 FQNNGV. Between the trimmed V and J ends, which lost 3 bases and 10 bases, there was a span of 7 bases. There are 11 residues in the CDR3. CDR3 bases: TGTGCCAGCAGCTTCTCCTACGAGCAGTTCTTC. It specifies CASSFSYEQFF.

V and J are TRBV6-6 and TRBJ2-3, with TRBD2 identical over 8 bases. CDR1 and CDR2 from the germline V gene are MNHNY and SVGAGI (reference sequence). J gave up 10 bases and V 7 bases, and 13 bases lay outside the gene matches. The CDR3 covers 14 residues. The CDR3 sequence is CASTYGAGGGAQYF. DNA for the CDR3: TGTGCCAGCACCTACGGCGCGGGAGGAGGAGCGCAGTATTTT.

V is TRBV7-3 and J is TRBJ2-2; D possibly corresponds to TRBD1 (5 bases). Per the germline V gene, CDR1 is SGHTA and CDR2 is FQGTGA. Between the trimmed V and J ends, which lost 1 base and 6 bases, there was a span of 6 bases. The length of the CDR3 is 13 residues. CDR3: CASSLSRAGELFF. The CDR3 DNA reads TGTGCCAGCAGCTTAAGCAGGGCCGGGGAGCTGTTTTTT. The full variable domain, rest sourced from reference TRBV7-3 and TRBJ2-2, is GAGVSQTPSNKVTEKGKYVELRCDPISGHTALYWYRQSLGQGPEFLIYFQGTGAADDSGLPNDRFFAVRPEGSVSTLKIQRTERGDSAVYLCASSLSRAGELFFGEGSRLTVL.

In this sample, this clone turned up a few times. V and J are TRBV2 and TRBJ2-1, with D uncertain. Trimming removed 0 bases at V and 2 bases at J, with 5 bases between. The length of the CDR3 is 14 residues. CDR1 is SNHLY, CDR2 FYNNEI, per germline. This CDR3 is CASSEAAAYNEQFF. The CDR3 DNA sequence: TGTGCCAGCAGTGAAGCCGCAGCCTACAATGAGCAGTTCTTC.

The CDR3 coding sequence is TGTGCCATCAGTCGGACCGACAGTTATGAGCAGTTCTTC. Its protein is CAISRTDSYEQFF. The rearrangement joins TRBV10-3 to TRBJ2-1, with D tentatively TRBD1 (5 bases). The V end lost 5 bases, the J end lost 8 bases, and 13 bases lay between the germline ends. This CDR3 is 13 amino acids long. CDR1 is ENHRY and CDR2 is SYGVKD in the germline V gene.

The chain carries TRBV30 and TRBJ1-1; 8 bases are a match to TRBD1. V was pared by 2 bases and J by 1 base, with 3 bases of the junction left unmatched. Germline CDR1 is GTSNPN and CDR2 is SVGIG (reference sequence). The CDR3 is 14 amino acids. The CDR3 is CAWSSGTGNTEAFF. DNA for the CDR3: TGTGCCTGGAGTTCCGGGACAGGGAACACTGAAGCTTTCTTT.

CDR3 protein: CASSSRGHDYGYTF. In DNA, the CDR3 is TGTGCCAGCAGCTCAAGGGGACATGACTATGGCTACACCTTC. V usage is TRBV7-8 and J usage is TRBJ1-2; perhaps TRBD1 as D (6 bases). Trimming took 4 bases from V and 3 from J, leaving 12 bases between them. Germline loops: CDR1 SGHVS, CDR2 FQNEAQ. The CDR3 totals 14 residues.

The chain is built from TRBV30 and TRBJ1-3; 8 bases are a match to TRBD1. The CDR3 contains 18 residues. Germline V CDR1 and CDR2: GTSNPN, SVGIG (reference sequence). V lost 0 bases, J lost 2 bases, and 12 bases stayed unmatched. CDR3 nucleotides: TGTGCCTGGAGTGTGGTCCTGAACCCCAGGGGGCCTGGAAACACCATATATTTT. It yields the protein CAWSVVLNPRGPGNTIYF.

This clone was seen only a few times. The chain links TRBV6-5 to TRBJ1-3; D uncertain. Deletions cut 0 bases from V and 4 bases from J, with 10 bases between. Germline V gene lookup returns CDR1 MNHEY and CDR2 SVGAGI. The CDR3 covers 15 residues. This chain's CDR3 is CASSYSTTSGNTIYF. The CDR3 nucleotides read TGTGCCAGCAGTTACTCGACTACGAGCGGAAACACCATATATTTT.

In its sample, this clone was seen once. The rearrangement uses TRBV19 and TRBJ2-5, with 9 bases aligning to TRBD1. The CDR3 sequence is 14 residues long. Germline CDR1 LNHDA, CDR2 SQIVND (reference sequence). Trimming at V came to 7 bases and at J to 11 bases, leaving 14 bases not matched to a gene. This CDR3 is CASTPLRGQGQQYF. In nucleotides, the CDR3 is TGTGCCAGTACCCCCCTGCGGGGACAGGGACAGCAGTACTTC. The variable domain in full, with the rest retrieved from reference TRBV19 and TRBJ2-5, is DGGITQSPKYLFRKEGQNVTLSCEQNLNHDAMYWYRQDPGQGLRLIYYSQIVNDFQKGDIAEGYSVSREKKESFPLTVTSAQKNPTAFYLCASTPLRGQGQQYFGPGTRLLVL.

The rearrangement joins TRBV28 to TRBJ1-5; D unresolved. V was trimmed by 5 bases and J by 7 bases, leaving 12 bases between them. The CDR3 has 13 amino acids. Germline CDR1 reads MDHEN; CDR2 reads SYDVKM. Here the CDR3 reads CASSREGGQPQHF. CDR3 nucleotide sequence: TGTGCCAGCAGTCGGGAGGGCGGCCAGCCCCAGCATTTT.

The V gene is TRBV2, the J gene TRBJ2-7; the match to TRBD1 covers 10 bases. Losses at the gene ends were 5 bases for V and 2 bases for J; bases not matched to a gene: 6. CDR1 and CDR2 from the germline V gene are SNHLY and FYNNEI. The CDR3 consists of 15 residues. CDR3 DNA: TGTGCCAGCAGTTCAACCGGGACAGGGGCCTACGAGCAGTACTTC. It is translated as CASSSTGTGAYEQYF.